This T cell receptor (beta chain) was sequenced during a study of blood T cell repertoires in COVID-19. Study at large: PBMCs, B-cell-depleted T cells, or T cells provided the cDNA or gDNA that made up the material.

Self-reported history from a screening survey and questionnaire set each donor's cohort. Recovered status in Cohort 3 required two negative PCRs, clearance, or symptom resolution. This CDR3 contains 16 residues. The V gene's germline CDR1 is SGHVS and CDR2 FNYEAQ. Deletions cut 0 bases from V and 1 base from J, with 11 bases between. This clone was picked up one time. Generated by immunoSEQ multiplex PCR, the TCRdb table keeps only in-frame clones and is missing some. The sample lists around 360,000 clones; roughly 90% were seen once. Sequencing input: PBMCs or T cells enriched from blood (not recorded which). The chain recombines TRBV7-6 with TRBJ2-3, with D possibly being TRBD1 (7 bases). The TCR originated in a woman in her twenties or thirties who had recovered from COVID-19. CDR3 region: CASSLAGRGGTDTQYF. The CDR3 nucleotides are TGTGCCAGCAGCTTAGCCGGCAGGGGGGGCACAGATACGCAGTATTTT.